One sample yielded the 19 T cell receptor beta chains listed below, sequenced in a study of blood T cell repertoires in COVID-19. Sequencing was performed with immunoSEQ multiplex PCR; in TCRdb, only in-frame clones are kept and a portion is missing. The data contain around 200,000 clones, about 83% of them seen just once; the ten biggest clones take up approximately 0.88%. The sample consisted of peripheral blood. The receptors come from a woman in her late teens or twenties who had recovered from COVID-19.

The rearrangement uses TRBV2 and TRBJ2-3; 9 positions match TRBD2. Germline V lookup: CDR1 SNHLY, CDR2 FYNNEI. This CDR3 spans 14 amino acids. The junction had 4 bases not matched to a gene; V was cut back by 5 bases and J by 4 bases. DNA of the CDR3: TGTGCCAGCAGTCAAGGACTAGCGTCAGATACGCAGTATTTT. Protein sequence: CASSQGLASDTQYF.

The chain is built from TRBV30 and TRBJ2-3; D is possibly TRBD2 (6 bases). The CDR3 loop spans 12 amino acids. Germline values: CDR1 GTSNPN, CDR2 SVGIG (reference sequence). V gave up 2 bases and J gave up 4 bases, with 7 bases separating them. CDR3 sequence: CAWSRRADTQYF. CDR3 nucleotide sequence: TGTGCCTGGAGTCGGAGGGCAGATACGCAGTATTTT.

This chain connects TRBV19 to TRBJ1-1; D unclear. V was clipped by 8 bases and J by 3 bases, with 13 bases between them. The CDR3 is 13 amino acids. Germline V gene sequence: CDR1 LNHDA, CDR2 SQIVND (reference sequence). The DNA of the CDR3 is TGTGCCAGTCGAGAGACACTGGACACTGAAGCTTTCTTT. This gives the protein CASRETLDTEAFF.

This sequence joins TRBV7-9 and TRBJ2-7; the D is unclear. CDR1 and CDR2 from the germline V gene are SEHNR and FQNEAQ (reference sequence). There are 14 residues in the CDR3. The V gene lost 4 bases and the J gene lost 3 bases, with 13 bases spanning the gap. The CDR3, as DNA: TGTGCCAGCAGCTCCATACTCGAAAGCTACGAGCAGTACTTC. This gives the protein CASSSILESYEQYF. Based on the CDR3 plus reference TRBV7-9 and TRBJ2-7, the full variable domain is DTGVSQNPRHKITKRGQNVTFRCDPISEHNRLYWYRQTLGQGPEFLTYFQNEAQLEKSRLLSDRFSAERPKGSFSTLEIQRTEQGDSAMYLCASSSILESYEQYFGPGTRLTVT.

V usage is TRBV2 and J usage is TRBJ1-4; 7 bases fit TRBD1. The CDR3 sequence is 14 residues long. V shed 4 bases, J shed 6 bases, and the junction held 5 bases outside the gene matches. Per germline, CDR1 SNHLY and CDR2 FYNNEI. The CDR3 protein is CASSGWQGDEKLFF. The DNA of the CDR3 is TGTGCCAGCAGTGGGTGGCAGGGGGATGAAAAACTGTTTTTT.

The chain links TRBV7-3 to TRBJ2-2, with 9 bases lining up with TRBD1. The CDR3 has 15 residues. CDR1 SGHTA and CDR2 FQGTGA come from the germline V gene. V lost 5 bases, J lost 2 bases, and 3 bases stayed unmatched. In nucleotides, the CDR3 is TGTGCCAGCAGCAAGGGACAGGGCAACACCGGGGAGCTGTTTTTT. Encoded protein: CASSKGQGNTGELFF. Based on the CDR3 plus reference TRBV7-3 and TRBJ2-2, the full variable domain is GAGVSQTPSNKVTEKGKYVELRCDPISGHTALYWYRQSLGQGPEFLIYFQGTGAADDSGLPNDRFFAVRPEGSVSTLKIQRTERGDSAVYLCASSKGQGNTGELFFGEGSRLTVL.

In the case of this clone: The same CDR3 arises from other DNA sequences in this sample as well. This chain uses TRBV24-1 with TRBJ2-1, with TRBD2 identical over 7 bases. The length of the CDR3 is 17 residues. Germline V CDR1 and CDR2: KGHDR, SFDVKD. The J segment lost 0 bases and the V segment lost 1 base, leaving 5 bases of the junction unmatched. CDR3 nucleotides: TGTGCCACCAGTGATTTTCGGTCTAGCGGCTCCTACAATGAGCAGTTCTTC. Translation gives CATSDFRSSGSYNEQFF.

This chain links TRBV14 with TRBJ2-6; 7 bases match TRBD1. Per germline, CDR1 SGHDN and CDR2 FVKESK. V was clipped by 1 base and J by 0 bases; unmatched bases: 3. CDR3 length: 17 residues. CDR3 region: CASSQVQGNSGANVLTF. CDR3 nucleotides: TGTGCCAGCAGCCAAGTACAGGGGAACTCTGGGGCCAACGTCCTGACTTTC.

V usage is TRBV29-1 and J usage is TRBJ1-1; D remains unclear. V dropped 6 bases and J dropped 4 bases, with 24 bases sitting between them. CDR3 length equals 16 residues. Germline V gene data show CDR1 as SQVTM and CDR2 as ANQGSEA. The CDR3 is CSVPAQVDQIGTEAFF. CDR3 nucleotides: TGCAGCGTGCCCGCCCAGGTCGATCAGATAGGCACTGAAGCTTTCTTT.

This chain uses TRBV7-9 with TRBJ2-5; 10 nucleotides agree with TRBD2. CDR3 size: 15 residues. Per the germline V gene, CDR1 is SEHNR and CDR2 is FQNEAQ (reference sequence). The ends lost 2 bases at V and 4 bases at J; junction bases unmatched: 4. This CDR3 is CASSLLAGVIETQYF. CDR3 nucleotide sequence: TGTGCCAGCAGCTTACTAGCGGGAGTTATAGAGACCCAGTACTTC.

V and J are TRBV27 and TRBJ1-5; D is perhaps TRBD1 (5 bases). Trimming removed 6 bases from V and 0 bases from J, with 21 bases in between. The CDR3 extends over 18 amino acids. Germline loops: CDR1 MNHEY, CDR2 SMNVEV (reference sequence). The CDR3 DNA is TGTGCCAGCAGACCCTCGGACATCGGGGGATATAGCAATCAGCCCCAGCATTTT. Translation: CASRPSDIGGYSNQPQHF.

The chain combines TRBV5-1 with TRBJ1-5; 9 nucleotides match TRBD1. Germline CDR1 and CDR2: SGHRS and YFSETQ. CDR3 length: 15 amino acids. J lost 6 bases, V lost 1 base, and 5 bases had no gene match. CDR3 DNA sequence: TGCGCCAGCAGCTTGACAGGGGGCGCAGCTCAGCCCCAGCATTTT. This sequence encodes CASSLTGGAAQPQHF. The full variable domain, with the rest looked up from reference TRBV5-1 and TRBJ1-5, is KAGVTQTPRYLIKTRGQQVTLSCSPISGHRSVSWYQQTPGQGLQFLFEYFSETQRNKGNFPGRFSGRQFSNSRSEMNVSTLELGDSALYLCASSLTGGAAQPQHFGDGTRLSIL.

The V and J genes are TRBV5-1 and TRBJ1-5; 7 bases align to TRBD1. Germline trimming cut 2 bases from V and 3 bases from J; bases unmatched to any gene: 2. Germline assignment: CDR1 SGHRS and CDR2 YFSETQ. This CDR3 region has 14 residues. The CDR3 DNA sequence: TGCGCCAGCAGCTTAGAGGGGGCCAATCAGCCCCAGCATTTT. This encodes CASSLEGANQPQHF.

V and J are TRBV5-4 and TRBJ1-6; 7 nucleotides agree with TRBD1. Trimming cost V 4 bases and J 9 bases; bases outside gene matches: 10. Germline values: CDR1 SGHNT, CDR2 YYREEE (reference sequence). The CDR3 is 15 residues long. The CDR3 loop is CASSRDRSIGSPLHF. CDR3 sequence (DNA): TGTGCCAGCAGCAGGGACAGATCTATAGGTTCACCCCTCCACTTT.

The chain combines TRBV4-3 with TRBJ1-2, with 7 bases fitting TRBD1. The CDR3 has 15 residues. Trimming at V came to 6 bases and at J to 2 bases, leaving 9 bases not matched to a gene. Germline CDR1 reads LGHNA; CDR2 reads YSLEER. The CDR3 sequence: CASRTSTGRNYGYTF. CDR3 bases: TGCGCCAGCAGGACCTCGACAGGGCGCAACTATGGCTACACCTTC.

This chain links TRBV3-1 (or the pseudogene TRBV3-2) with TRBJ1-4; 7 positions agree with TRBD1. The ends lost 3 bases at V and 4 bases at J; junction bases unmatched: 2. Germline loops: CDR1 LGHDT, CDR2 YNNKEL (reference sequence). The CDR3 loop spans 14 amino acids. CDR3 loop: CASSHRGYNEKLFF. The CDR3 nucleotides read TGTGCCAGCAGCCACAGGGGGTATAATGAAAAACTGTTTTTT.

The rearrangement uses TRBV4-3 and TRBJ1-1; no firm D call. The CDR3 is 14 residues long. Deletions cut 4 bases from V and 7 bases from J, with 16 bases between. Germline CDR1 LGHNA, CDR2 YSLEER. CDR3 sequence: CASSLGSLNGEAFF. The CDR3, as DNA: TGCGCCAGCAGCCTCGGGAGTCTAAACGGTGAAGCTTTCTTT.

This chain uses TRBV4-3 with TRBJ2-3, with D maybe TRBD2 (6 bases). From germline, CDR1 is LGHNA and CDR2 YSLEER. Trimming shortened V by 0 bases and J by 3 bases, and 13 bases separated the two germline ends. The CDR3 consists of 16 residues. CDR3 coding DNA: TGCGCCAGCAGCCAAGATGGTGGCGGGACGACAGATACGCAGTATTTT. Amino acid sequence: CASSQDGGGTTDTQYF.

The chain has TRBV3-1 (or the pseudogene TRBV3-2) and TRBJ2-5; possibly TRBD2 for D (6 bases). CDR3 length equals 13 residues. CDR1 and CDR2 (germline): LGHDT, YNNKEL (reference sequence). The germline V and J ends were trimmed by 1 base and 5 bases, with 8 bases remaining between them. The CDR3 spells CASSQAGRETQYF. CDR3 nucleotide sequence: TGTGCCAGCAGCCAAGCGGGGAGGGAGACCCAGTACTTC.